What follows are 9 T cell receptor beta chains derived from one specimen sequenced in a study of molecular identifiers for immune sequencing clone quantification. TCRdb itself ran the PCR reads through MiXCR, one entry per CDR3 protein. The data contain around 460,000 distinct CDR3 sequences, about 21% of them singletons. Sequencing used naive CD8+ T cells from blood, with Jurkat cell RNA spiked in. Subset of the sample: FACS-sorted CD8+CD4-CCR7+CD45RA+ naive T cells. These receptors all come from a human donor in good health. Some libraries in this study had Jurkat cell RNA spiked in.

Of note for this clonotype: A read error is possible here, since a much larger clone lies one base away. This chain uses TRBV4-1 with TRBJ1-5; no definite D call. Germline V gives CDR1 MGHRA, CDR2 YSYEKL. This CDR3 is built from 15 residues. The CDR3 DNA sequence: TGCGCCAGCAGCCAAGTGGCCTATAGCAATCGGCCCCAGCATTTT. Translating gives CASSQVAYSNRPQHF.

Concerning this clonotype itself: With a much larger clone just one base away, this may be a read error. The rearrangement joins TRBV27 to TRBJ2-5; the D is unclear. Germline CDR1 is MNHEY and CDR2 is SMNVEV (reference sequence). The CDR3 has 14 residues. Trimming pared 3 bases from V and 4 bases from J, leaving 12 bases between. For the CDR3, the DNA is TGTGCCAGCAGTTTGTTCAGCCCTGGAGAGACCCAGTACTTC. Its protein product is CASSLFSPGETQYF.

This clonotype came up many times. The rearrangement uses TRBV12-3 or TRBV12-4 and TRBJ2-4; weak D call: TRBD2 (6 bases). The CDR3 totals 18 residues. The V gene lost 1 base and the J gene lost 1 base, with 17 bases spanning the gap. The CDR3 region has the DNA TGTGCCAGCAGTTTAGTGTGGCGGGAATCCTTGGCCAAAAACATTCAGTACTTC. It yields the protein CASSLVWRESLAKNIQYF.

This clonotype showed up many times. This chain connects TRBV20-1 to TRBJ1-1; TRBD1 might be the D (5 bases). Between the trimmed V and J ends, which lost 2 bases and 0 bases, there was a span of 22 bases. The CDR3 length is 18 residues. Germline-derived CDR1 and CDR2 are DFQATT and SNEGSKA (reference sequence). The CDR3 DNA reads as TGCAGTGCTAGAAACCCCCCCCGGCGACAGCAAATGAACACTGAAGCTTTCTTT. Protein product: CSARNPPRRQQMNTEAFF.

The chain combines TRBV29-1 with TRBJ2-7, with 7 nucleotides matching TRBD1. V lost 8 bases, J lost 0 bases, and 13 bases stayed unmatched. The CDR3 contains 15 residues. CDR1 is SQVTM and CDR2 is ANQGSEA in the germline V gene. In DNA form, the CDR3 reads TGCAGCAGTGCAGGAACCGGGGACAGCTCCTACGAGCAGTACTTC. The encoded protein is CSSAGTGDSSYEQYF.

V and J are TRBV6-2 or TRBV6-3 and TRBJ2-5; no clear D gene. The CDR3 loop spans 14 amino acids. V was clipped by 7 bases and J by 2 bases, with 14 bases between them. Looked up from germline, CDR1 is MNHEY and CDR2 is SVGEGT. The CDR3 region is CASMLRQLQETQYF. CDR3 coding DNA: TGTGCCAGCATGCTGAGGCAGTTACAAGAGACCCAGTACTTC.

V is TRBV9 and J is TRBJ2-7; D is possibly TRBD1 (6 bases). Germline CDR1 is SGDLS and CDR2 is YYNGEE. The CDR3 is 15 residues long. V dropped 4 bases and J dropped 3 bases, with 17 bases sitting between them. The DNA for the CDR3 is TGTGCCAGCAGCCTGCAAGGGGGTACAGTCTACGAGCAGTACTTC. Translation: CASSLQGGTVYEQYF.

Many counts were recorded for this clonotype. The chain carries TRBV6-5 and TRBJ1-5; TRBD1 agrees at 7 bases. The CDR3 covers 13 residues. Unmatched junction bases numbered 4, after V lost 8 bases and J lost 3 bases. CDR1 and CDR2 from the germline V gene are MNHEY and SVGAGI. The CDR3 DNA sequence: TGTGCCAGCGGGGGACAGTTCAATCAGCCCCAGCATTTT. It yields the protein CASGGQFNQPQHF.

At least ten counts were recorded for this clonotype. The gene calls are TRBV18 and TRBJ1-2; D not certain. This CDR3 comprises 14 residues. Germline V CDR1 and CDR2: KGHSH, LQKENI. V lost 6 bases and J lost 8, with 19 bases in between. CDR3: CASSAPTGLRGYTF. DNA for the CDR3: TGTGCCAGCTCCGCCCCCACCGGGCTGAGAGGCTACACCTTC.